This TCR beta chain was found in a study of blood T cells in healthy people across ages. Then a second PCR, running roughly 6 to 12 cycles, was carried out with a sample-barcoded 5' primer and a J-beta primer mix. TCRdb re-analysed the 5' RACE reads in MiXCR, keeping a single row per CDR3 protein. The sample contains 700,000 to 850,000 distinct CDR3 sequences, 53% of which appear only once. This clonotype showed up just a few times. This clonotype originated in an older man in good health. The sequenced sample was blood.

CDR3 region: CASSPTPGNNEQYF. The DNA of the CDR3 is TGCGCCAGCAGCCCTACCCCAGGGAACAACGAGCAGTACTTC. The rearrangement joins TRBV5-1 to TRBJ2-7; the D gene is possibly TRBD1 (5 bases). Trimming pared 4 bases from V and 5 bases from J, leaving 16 bases between. The germline V gene encodes CDR1 SGHRS and CDR2 YFSETQ. The CDR3 covers 14 residues.